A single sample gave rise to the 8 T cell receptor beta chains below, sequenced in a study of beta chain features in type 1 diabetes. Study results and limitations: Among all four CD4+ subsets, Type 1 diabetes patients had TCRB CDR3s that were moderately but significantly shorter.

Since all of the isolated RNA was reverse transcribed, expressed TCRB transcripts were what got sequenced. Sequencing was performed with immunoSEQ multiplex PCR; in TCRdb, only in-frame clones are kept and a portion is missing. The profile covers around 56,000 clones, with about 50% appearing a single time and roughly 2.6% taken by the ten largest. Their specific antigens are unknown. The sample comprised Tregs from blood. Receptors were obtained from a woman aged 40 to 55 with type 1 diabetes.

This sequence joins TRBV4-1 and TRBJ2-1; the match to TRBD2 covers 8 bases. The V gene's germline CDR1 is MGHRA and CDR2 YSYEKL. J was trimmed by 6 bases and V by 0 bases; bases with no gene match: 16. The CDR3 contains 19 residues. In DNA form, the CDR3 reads TGCGCCAGCAGCCAAGATGCCCAGTCTCTAGCGGGCCTACTCAATGAGCAGTTCTTC. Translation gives CASSQDAQSLAGLLNEQFF.

The CDR3 bases are TGCGCCAGCAGCAAACAGGGTGCAGGTACTGAAGCTTTCTTT. Translated: CASSKQGAGTEAFF. The chain joins TRBV5-1 to TRBJ1-1; weak D call: TRBD1 (6 bases). Trimming stripped 4 bases from V and 5 bases from J, with 15 bases between. In germline, CDR1 is SGHRS, CDR2 YFSETQ. The CDR3 has 14 amino acids.

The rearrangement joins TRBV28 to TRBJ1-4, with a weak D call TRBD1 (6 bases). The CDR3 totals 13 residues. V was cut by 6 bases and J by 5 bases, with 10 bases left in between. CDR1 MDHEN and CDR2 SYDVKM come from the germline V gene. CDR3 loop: CASRRTGNEKLFF. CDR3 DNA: TGTGCCAGCAGACGCACAGGGAATGAAAAACTGTTTTTT.

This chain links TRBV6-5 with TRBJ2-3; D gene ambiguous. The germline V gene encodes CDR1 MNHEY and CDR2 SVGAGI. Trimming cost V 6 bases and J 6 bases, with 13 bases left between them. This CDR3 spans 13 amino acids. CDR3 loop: CASRLGIRDTQYF. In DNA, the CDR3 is TGTGCCAGCAGACTCGGAATCAGGGATACGCAGTATTTT.

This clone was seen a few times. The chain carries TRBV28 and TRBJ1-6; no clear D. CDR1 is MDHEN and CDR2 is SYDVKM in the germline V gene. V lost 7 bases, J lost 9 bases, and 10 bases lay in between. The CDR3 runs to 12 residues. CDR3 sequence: CASTTESSPLHF. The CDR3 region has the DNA TGTGCCAGCACCACTGAGAGTTCACCCCTCCACTTT.

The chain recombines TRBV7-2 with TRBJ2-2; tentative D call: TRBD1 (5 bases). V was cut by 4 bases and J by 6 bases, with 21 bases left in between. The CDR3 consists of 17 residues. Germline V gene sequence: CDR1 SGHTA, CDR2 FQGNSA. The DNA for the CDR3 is TGTGCCAGCAGCTCTCCCCAATGGTCAGGGATGGCCGGGGAGCTGTTTTTT. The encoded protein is CASSSPQWSGMAGELFF.

In DNA, the CDR3 is TGCAGCGTTAGGACAGGTAATAGCAATCAGCCCCAGCATTTT. Protein product: CSVRTGNSNQPQHF. The V call is TRBV29-1, the J call TRBJ1-5; TRBD1 agrees at 7 bases. There are 14 residues in the CDR3. V shed 5 bases, J shed 0 bases, and the junction held 4 bases outside the gene matches. Germline values: CDR1 SQVTM, CDR2 ANQGSEA. The variable domain in full, completed from reference TRBV29-1 and TRBJ1-5, reads SAVISQKPSRDICQRGTSLTIQCQVDSQVTMMFWYRQQPGQSLTLIATANQGSEATYESGFVIDKFPISRPNLTFSTLTVSNMSPEDSSIYLCSVRTGNSNQPQHFGDGTRLSIL.

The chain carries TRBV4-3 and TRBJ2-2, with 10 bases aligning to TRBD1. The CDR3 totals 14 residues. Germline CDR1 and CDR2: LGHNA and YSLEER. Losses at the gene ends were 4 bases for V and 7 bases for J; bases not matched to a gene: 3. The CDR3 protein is CASSPDRGRGELFF. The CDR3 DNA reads TGCGCCAGCAGCCCCGACAGGGGGCGCGGGGAGCTGTTTTTT.